Listed here is a single TCR beta chain. The J segment lost 5 bases and the V segment lost 7 bases, leaving 10 bases of the junction unmatched. The CDR3 contains 14 residues. CDR1 and CDR2 (germline): MDHEN, SYDVKM. The protocol was immunoSEQ multiplex PCR, while the TCRdb copy is restricted to in-frame clones and leaves out a portion. The table shows around 2.5 million clones, with 80% to 95% occurring only once. This specimen belongs to a study of shared clonotypes between healthy human individuals. This TCR derives from a man aged 18-30 years in good health. Some clones in this sample may be carry-over from other donors' samples. The chain is built from TRBV28 and TRBJ1-2, with 7 bases identical to TRBD1. Sequencing was performed on naive CD4+ T cells from PBMCs. Specified subset: CD45RA+ positively selected. This chain's CDR3 is CASMRQGLGYGYTF. The CDR3 DNA sequence: TGTGCCAGCATGAGACAGGGCTTGGGGTATGGCTACACCTTC.